This T cell receptor (beta chain) was sequenced during a study of cytomegalovirus exposure and HLA in healthy donors (dated by TCRdb to the late 2010s). In terms of the full investigation: According to an earlier analysis of a few hundred of the donors, about 179 million T cells yielded some 120 million unique TCR beta sequences and 276 Gb of sequence data. Donor age, sex, ethnicity and CMV serostatus were compiled alongside the repertoire data. Several DR-DQ haplotypes were treated as single units for association and clustering because of strong linkage in the cohort. Every repertoire in the discovery cohort had been generated on one and the same sequencing platform. The study aimed to test whether cataloging public T cell receptors could reveal signatures of past pathogen exposure. The study profiled the T cell repertoires of 550 to 700 subjects by immunosequencing and related them to cytomegalovirus serostatus. In a later analysis, previously published TCR beta repertoires from fewer than 750 donors were re-analyzed and high-resolution HLA genotyping was added so that TCR occurrence patterns could be studied. High-throughput TCR immunosequencing, statistical association of individual TCRs with disease status, and machine learning were combined to predict cytomegalovirus infection status. Across approximately 400 genotyped donors of the cohort, an average of approximately 240,000 unique TCR beta nucleotide sequences per donor were sequenced, and approximately 19% of those sequences were non-productive. HLA typing covered class I and class II loci at four-digit resolution. The number of donors typed differed by locus, with 629-630 for A, B, C, DRB1 and DQB1, roughly 520 for DQA1, 600 to 610 for DPA1, and 400 to 490 for DPB1. Rather than drawing on any new phenotypic data, the later analysis identified candidate immune exposures from TCR beta sequences and the way those sequences occurred across donors. Besides the first cohort of hundreds of subjects, a separate validation cohort made up of over a hundred different subjects was used. In a later genetic analysis, genome-wide SNP genotypes for about 65% of the roughly 700 donors were used, and that subset was treated as a discovery cohort. An earlier analysis of some 600 of the donors applied high-throughput TCR beta sequencing to assess whether each TCR beta V gene segment acted as functional or pseudogenic. Of the approximately 400 genotyped donors, approximately 83% fell in the genetic ancestry cluster associated with self-reported Caucasian donors. An early release covering 550 to 700 HLA-typed donors comprised approximately 300 gigabases of sequencing data and around 86 million unique TCR sequences. What the work shows at the level of the full study, not this receptor alone: It was suggested by the authors that the approach could potentially be generalized to other disease states and immunological phenotypes. CMV serostatus was the only immune exposure information available for the cohort. An association between a missense DCLRE1C variant and V-gene and J-gene trimming of TCR beta chains was found in a later genetic analysis and replicated in an independent cohort. A later genetic analysis reported fewer N-insertions in productive TCRs among donors in an Asian-associated ancestry cluster than the roughly 620-donor mean. In an earlier analysis of 587 of the donors, most TCR beta V segments appeared in productive rearrangements about 87% or about 30% of the time, broadly matching IMGT annotations. In this cohort, only TCR beta chains were sequenced, and detectable features were limited by the absence of alpha or paired-chain data. The presence/absence analyses assumed that sequencing depth was roughly uniform across donors, and that assumption may not be true. According to a later analysis, TCR association rates differed among HLA loci, with DRB1 alleles showing the most associated TCRs and HLA-C alleles showing the fewest. When HLA alleles, especially DR and DQ, strongly co-occurred, TCR associations were difficult to assign to individual alleles. A later analysis reported that several top co-occurrence clusters appeared linked to parvovirus B19, influenza, CMV and Epstein-Barr virus. A later analysis found that HLA-associated TCR beta chains were more clonally expanded and had lower generation probabilities than equally common non-associated chains. A later analysis found that most CMV-associated TCR beta chains appeared HLA-restricted, with HLA associations seemingly driven largely by CMV exposure. Most TCR sequences were observed very rarely across donors, whereas some public TCRs were present in many individuals. In the study, around 150 TCR beta chains were listed as associated with cytomegalovirus. Because counts were too low, 15 to 20 rarely observed V segments, including chromosome 9 orphons, were excluded from the earlier analysis of under 650 of the donors. In both the original and validation cohorts, the classifier was reported to diagnose cytomegalovirus status with high specificity and sensitivity. A cluster of highly shared sequence variants was judged likely to be a technical artifact of the sequencing pipeline. Three of the identified cytomegalovirus-associated TCR beta chains were confirmed in vitro to be specific for cytomegalovirus antigens. A later analysis associated approximately 17,000 TCR beta sequences with specific HLA alleles at a false discovery rate of 0.05. Because HLA typing was unavailable for some donors at each locus, only the typed subset was used in association tests. Some IMGT-functional V segments, including TRBV6-2 and TRBV6-3, could not be distinguished by the 87-base-pair reads and were therefore excluded. A further reported finding was that TCR beta sequences accurately predicted the HLA-A and HLA-B alleles for most subjects in the first cohort. Correlated functional status among segregating V segments might be attributable to linkage disequilibrium, but an unknown experimental factor could not be ruled out.

A word on this clone: The clone's antigen remains unknown. No quality values exist for individual bases; no much larger clone is one base distant.

Library preparation used the immunoSEQ multiplex PCR assay. A mixture of 60 forward primers for TCR Vbeta segments and 13 reverse primers for TCR Jbeta segments was used in the multiplex PCR. The CDR3 region of rearranged TCR beta genes was amplified from genomic DNA with a multiplex PCR assay. The amplified TCR beta libraries were sequenced on the Illumina HiSeq System as 87-base-pair reads. The published analysis was carried out like this. A later analysis counted approximately 74 million unique TCR beta chains across the 600 to 850 repertoires, and some 11 million of these chains were shared by at least two donors. Raw reads were error-corrected and collapsed into unique sequences by a nearest-neighbor algorithm in which closely related sequences were merged to remove PCR and sequencing errors. V, D and J gene segments were assigned by aligning CDR3 sequences to IMGT reference sequences. For a sequence to be retained, a match of at least six nucleotides was required to both a V gene segment and a J gene segment. A rearrangement was called productive if the CDR3 had no stop codons and remained in frame with V and J, and every other rearrangement was called non-productive. CDR3 was defined according to IMGT convention as the region running from the second conserved V-encoded cysteine to the conserved J-encoded phenylalanine. In an earlier analysis of around 640 of the donors, sequences lacking an unambiguous match to a single V gene segment were excluded. An earlier analysis of 587 of the donors classified V segments as functional when productive rearrangements were above 56.7% and as segregating when the standard deviation between donors was above 5%. A statistical classification framework was built for diagnosing cytomegalovirus status from the catalog of TCR beta chain sequences. In a later analysis, TCR nucleotide sequences were compared against IMGT/GENE-DB human TR gene sequences so that V and J genes could be assigned. Using the TCRdist pipeline, a later analysis assigned CDR3 sequences along with most-parsimonious VDJ recombination scenarios. In a later analysis, each TCR beta chain was defined by its CDR3 amino acid sequence together with its V-gene family, and reads lacking a unique V-gene family were excluded. To address suspected cross-contamination and a sequencing artifact, a later analysis removed roughly 640 highly shared, low-generation-probability nucleotide sequences. For each public chain, a later analysis derived a clonal expansion index from normalized ranks of inferred template counts within each repertoire. A later analysis computed generation probabilities with a VDJ recombination model fitted to out-of-frame rearrangements, and checked the results against IGoR. In a later analysis, TCR-TCR, TCR-HLA and TCR-CMV co-occurrence was scored with hypergeometric tests, and a repertoire-size bias correction was applied to TCR pairs. In a later analysis, false discovery rates were estimated by permuting HLA or CMV assignments 20 times. In a later analysis, co-occurring TCRs were grouped using DBSCAN, with TCRdist sequence similarity added in when clustering inside HLA-allele-positive subsets. Repertoires with fewer than 30,000 or more than 120,000 public chains were left out of co-occurrence clustering, as were a few repertoires with anomalous nucleotide sharing. TCRdb retrieved this table from immuneACCESS and kept in-frame rearrangements only. Not all clones are present; in checked studies, unresolved V genes account for under half, and no reason is known for the remainder. V, J and clone size were drawn from that table, and D and trimming were deduced from the DNA. This sample comprises some 180,000 clones, just over 75% of them detected only once. The ten largest clones capture roughly 3.5% of the sample.

The V and J ends are trimmed by 5 bases and 7 bases, leaving 12 bases between them. The CDR3, from cysteine to phenylalanine, totals 13 residues. Just CDR3 DNA is preserved here, 39 bases in frame from base 1. From a lookup of the germline V gene (reference sequence), CDR1 and CDR2 are GTSNPN and SVGIG. The cohort comprised fewer than 700 healthy bone marrow donors. At the time of sampling, every cohort member was nominally healthy, though immune exposures that went unrecorded were likely present. The donor was CMV seropositive and belonged to the group of about 290 seropositive cohort members. Each donor provided a peripheral blood sample, and peripheral blood mononuclear cells were used for TCR beta sequencing. Genomic DNA was extracted from the blood cell samples with the Qiagen DNeasy Blood Extraction Kit.

The source material was PBMCs. The clonotype originates from a woman aged 55-70 years in good health and CMV-seropositive. Rearrangement joined TRBV30 to TRBJ1-6; D gene: possibly TRBD1, on 6 matching bases. The sequenced DNA: TGTGCCTGGGGCCCAGGGGCCAATTCACCCCTCCACTTT. Translation gives CAWGPGANSPLHF.